This is a list of T cell receptor beta chains from one sample in a study of blood T cells in healthy people across ages. One entry per CDR3 protein, called by TCRdb with MiXCR from the 5' RACE reads. The table shows some 1.5 million distinct CDR3 sequences, with approximately 39% occurring only once. Input material: blood. Receptors originate from a woman aged 18-35 years in good health. Each CDR3 is given with its conserved first and last residue. D genes are given only for firm matches. The size entry is marked missing in some rows and otherwise reads once, few, many or a size class.

d_gene	v_gene	abundance	j_gene	CDR3aa	CDR3nt
.	TRBV7-6	.	TRBJ2-3	CASSLQDGSTDTQYF	TGTGCCAGCAGCTTACAGGACGGGAGCACAGATACGCAGTATTTT
.	TRBV15	.	TRBJ2-1	CATSRGRIGEQFF	TGTGCCACCAGCCGCGGCAGGATCGGTGAGCAGTTCTTC
.	TRBV28	.	TRBJ2-7	CASCPGRVNYEQYF	TGTGCCAGCTGTCCGGGACGGGTAAATTACGAGCAGTACTTC
.	TRBV29-1	.	TRBJ1-1	CSVEEEGMNTEAFF	TGCAGCGTTGAAGAAGAAGGTATGAACACTGAAGCTTTCTTT
.	TRBV5-1	.	TRBJ2-5	CASSVEMGTETQYF	TGCGCCAGCAGCGTGGAGATGGGGACGGAGACCCAGTACTTC
.	TRBV4-2	.	TRBJ1-5	CASSQVAENQPQHF	TGTGCCAGCAGCCAAGTAGCCGAGAATCAGCCCCAGCATTTT
.	TRBV20-1	.	TRBJ1-4	CSTLNREGVVGEKLFF	TGCAGTACCCTCAACAGGGAAGGGGTTGTCGGTGAAAAACTGTTTTTT
TRBD2	TRBV20-1	few	TRBJ2-3	CSARRRLAGTSTDTQYF	TGCAGTGCTAGACGCCGTCTAGCGGGGACTAGCACAGATACGCAGTATTTT
TRBD1	TRBV3-1	once	TRBJ1-4	CASSQGAGGVGKLFF	TGTGCCAGCAGCCAAGGGGCAGGGGGTGTCGGGAAACTGTTTTTT
TRBD1	TRBV4-1	.	TRBJ1-5	CASSDRVHNQPQHF	TGCGCCAGCAGTGACAGGGTTCACAATCAGCCCCAGCATTTT
TRBD1	TRBV10-2	.	TRBJ2-7	CASSGTGEGYEQYF	TGCGCCAGCAGTGGGACAGGGGAAGGGTACGAGCAGTACTTC
TRBD1	TRBV29-1	few	TRBJ1-2	CSAVTGDLVGYTF	TGCAGCGCCGTAACAGGGGACCTGGTGGGCTACACCTTC
TRBD2	TRBV7-2	few	TRBJ2-1	CASSLGLAGVGNEQFF	TGTGCCAGCAGCTTAGGACTAGCGGGAGTTGGTAATGAGCAGTTCTTC
TRBD1	TRBV4-1	few	TRBJ2-7	CASSQDGGTGYEQYF	TGCGCCAGCAGCCAAGATGGGGGGACAGGGTACGAGCAGTACTTC
TRBD1	TRBV7-9	few	TRBJ1-2	CASSKQGLGYTF	TGTGCCAGCAGCAAACAGGGGCTTGGCTACACCTTC
.	TRBV14	.	TRBJ1-2	CASSQEGGTIRRYGYTF	TGTGCCAGCAGCCAAGAAGGCGGGACTATACGGCGCTATGGCTACACCTTC
.	TRBV21-1	.	TRBJ2-5	CASSANCTGARLTQYF	TGTGCCAGCAGCGCTAACTGCACAGGAGCCCGTTTGACCCAGTACTTC
.	TRBV6-5	.	TRBJ1-2	CASRTNEGLDGYTF	TGTGCCAGCAGAACCAATGAGGGCCTCGATGGCTACACCTTC
TRBD2	TRBV7-2	many	TRBJ2-1	CASSPGTINNEQFF	TGTGCCAGCAGCCCGGGGACTATTAACAATGAGCAGTTCTTC
.	TRBV4-1	many	TRBJ2-1	CASSQDQLHNEQFF	TGCGCCAGCAGCCAAGATCAACTCCACAATGAGCAGTTCTTC
.	TRBV27	.	TRBJ2-1	CASAPGVRSYNEQFF	TGTGCCAGCGCCCCGGGTGTCAGGTCCTACAATGAGCAGTTCTTC
TRBD2	TRBV29-1	few	TRBJ2-2	CSVGTSGRSTGELFF	TGCAGCGTAGGGACTAGCGGGAGGAGCACCGGGGAGCTGTTTTTT
TRBD1	TRBV20-1	.	TRBJ2-5	CSAVGQQETQCF	TGCAGTGCGGTGGGACAGCAAGAGACCCAGTGCTTC
TRBD1	TRBV20-1	.	TRBJ2-7	CSAPGQGAWNEQYF	TGCAGTGCCCCGGGTCAGGGGGCATGGAACGAGCAGTACTTC
.	TRBV4-3	.	TRBJ2-1	CASSQETVNYNEQFF	TGCGCCAGCAGCCAAGAGACGGTTAACTACAATGAGCAGTTCTTC
.	TRBV5-1	few	TRBJ2-3	CASSLGAGTHTDTQYF	TGCGCCAGCAGCTTGGGAGCGGGTACTCACACAGATACGCAGTATTTT
TRBD1	TRBV6-2/TRBV6-3	few	TRBJ1-5	CASSNRGPQPQHF	TGTGCCAGCAGTAACAGGGGGCCTCAGCCCCAGCATTTT
TRBD2	TRBV7-9	.	TRBJ2-7	CASRSGESEQYF	TGTGCCAGCAGGAGCGGGGAAAGTGAGCAGTACTTC
TRBD1	TRBV5-1	many	TRBJ2-5	CASSSTGTEETQYF	TGCGCCAGCAGCAGTACCGGGACAGAAGAGACCCAGTACTTC
TRBD2	TRBV28	.	TRBJ2-1	CASSLRLAGHPYNEQFF	TGTGCCAGCAGTTTGCGACTAGCGGGACACCCCTACAATGAGCAGTTCTTC
TRBD2	TRBV4-3	.	TRBJ2-1	CASSQERGLAEEQFF	TGCGCCAGCAGCCAAGAAAGGGGACTAGCGGAGGAGCAGTTCTTC
TRBD1	TRBV5-5	.	TRBJ1-1	CASSPEDREESEAFF	TGTGCCAGCAGCCCCGAAGACAGGGAAGAAAGTGAAGCTTTCTTT
TRBD2	TRBV27	.	TRBJ2-7	CASSYTSATYEQYF	TGTGCCAGCAGTTATACTAGCGCAACCTACGAGCAGTACTTC
.	TRBV7-9	.	TRBJ1-2	CASSFSTEAYGYTF	TGTGCCAGCAGCTTTTCGACAGAGGCATATGGCTACACCTTC
.	TRBV4-1	few	TRBJ1-6	CASSQDRPLGSPLHF	TGCGCCAGCAGCCAAGATAGGCCGCTAGGGTCACCCCTCCACTTT
.	TRBV6-2/TRBV6-3	.	TRBJ2-5	CASSYEGLPAETQYF	TGTGCCAGCAGTTACGAGGGGCTTCCCGCCGAGACCCAGTACTTC
.	TRBV15	.	TRBJ2-7	CATSRVLGDYEQYF	TGTGCCACCAGCAGAGTGCTTGGGGATTACGAGCAGTACTTC
TRBD1	TRBV14	.	TRBJ2-5	CASRGTGVSETQYF	TGTGCCAGTAGAGGGACAGGGGTTTCAGAGACCCAGTACTTC
.	TRBV20-1	few	TRBJ1-1	CSARPRDFDTEAFF	TGCAGTGCCCGCCCCCGGGATTTTGACACTGAAGCTTTCTTT
.	TRBV2	few	TRBJ2-7	CASSEGHVYEQYF	TGTGCCAGCAGTGAGGGACACGTCTACGAGCAGTACTTC
.	TRBV5-1	few	TRBJ1-6	CASSPTGGSYNSPLHF	TGCGCCAGCAGCCCCACCGGAGGTTCCTATAATTCACCCCTCCACTTT
.	TRBV5-1	few	TRBJ1-2	CASSFRDAANYGYTF	TGCGCCAGCAGCTTCCGGGACGCAGCTAACTATGGCTACACCTTC
.	TRBV20-1	few	TRBJ1-4	CSARPDSSNEKLFF	TGCAGTGCTAGACCCGACAGTAGTAATGAAAAACTGTTTTTT
.	TRBV7-9	few	TRBJ1-5	CASSPSGGKDQPQHF	TGTGCCAGCAGCCCATCGGGGGGTAAGGATCAGCCCCAGCATTTT
TRBD1	TRBV6-4	few	TRBJ2-3	CASRSDRVADTQYF	TGTGCCAGCAGATCGGACAGGGTAGCAGATACGCAGTATTTT
.	TRBV29-1	.	TRBJ1-4	CSVDPGGKLFF	TGCAGCGTCGACCCCGGCGGGAAACTGTTTTTT